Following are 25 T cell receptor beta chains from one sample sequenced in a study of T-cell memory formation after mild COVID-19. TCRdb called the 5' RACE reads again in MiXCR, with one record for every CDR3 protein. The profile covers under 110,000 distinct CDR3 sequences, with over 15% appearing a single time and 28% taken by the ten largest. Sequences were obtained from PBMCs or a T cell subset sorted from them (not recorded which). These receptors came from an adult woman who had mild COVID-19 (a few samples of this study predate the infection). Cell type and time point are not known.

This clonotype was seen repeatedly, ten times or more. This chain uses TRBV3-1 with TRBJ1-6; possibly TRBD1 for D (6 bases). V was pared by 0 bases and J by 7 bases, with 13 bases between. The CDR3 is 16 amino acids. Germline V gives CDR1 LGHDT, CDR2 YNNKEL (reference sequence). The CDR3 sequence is CASSQEGTGWNSPLHF. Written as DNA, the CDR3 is TGTGCCAGCAGCCAAGAGGGTACAGGGTGGAATTCACCCCTCCACTTT. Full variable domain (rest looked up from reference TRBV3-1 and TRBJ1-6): DTAVSQTPKYLVTQMGNDKSIKCEQNLGHDTMYWYKQDSKKFLKIMFSYNNKELIINETVPNRFSPKSPDKAHLNLHINSLELGDSAVYFCASSQEGTGWNSPLHFGNGTRLTVT.

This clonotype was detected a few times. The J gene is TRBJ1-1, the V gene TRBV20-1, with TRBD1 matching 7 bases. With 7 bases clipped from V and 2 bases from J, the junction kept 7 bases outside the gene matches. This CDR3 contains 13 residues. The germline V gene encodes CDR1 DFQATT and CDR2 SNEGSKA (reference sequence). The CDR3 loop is CSVDDRVNTEAFF. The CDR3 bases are TGCAGTGTCGACGACAGGGTCAACACTGAAGCTTTCTTT.

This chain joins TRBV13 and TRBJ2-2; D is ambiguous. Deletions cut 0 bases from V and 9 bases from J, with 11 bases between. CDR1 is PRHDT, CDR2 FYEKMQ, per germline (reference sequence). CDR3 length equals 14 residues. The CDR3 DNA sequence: TGTGCCAGCAGCTTAGGACCTAACCCGAGGGAGCTGTTTTTT. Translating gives CASSLGPNPRELFF.

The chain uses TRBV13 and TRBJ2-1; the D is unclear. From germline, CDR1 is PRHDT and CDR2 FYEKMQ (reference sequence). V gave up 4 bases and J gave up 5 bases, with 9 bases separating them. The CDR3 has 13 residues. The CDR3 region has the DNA TGTGCCAGCAGCTCCCCGGGCCACAATGAGCAGTTCTTC. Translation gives CASSSPGHNEQFF.

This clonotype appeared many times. CDR3 sequence (DNA): TGCGCCAGCAGCCAATCGCTAGCGGGAGGAGAGACCCAGTACTTC. It translates to CASSQSLAGGETQYF. The V and J genes are TRBV4-3 and TRBJ2-5; 11 bases fit TRBD2. Unmatched junction bases numbered 3, after V lost 2 bases and J lost 4 bases. Germline V lookup: CDR1 LGHNA, CDR2 YSLEER. This CDR3 has 15 amino acids.

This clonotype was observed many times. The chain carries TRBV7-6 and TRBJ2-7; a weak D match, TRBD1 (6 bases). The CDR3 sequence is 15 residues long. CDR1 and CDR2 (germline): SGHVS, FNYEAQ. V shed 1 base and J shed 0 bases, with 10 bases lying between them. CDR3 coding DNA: TGTGCCAGCAGCTTAGGGCAGGGGAGCTCCTACGAGCAGTACTTC. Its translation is CASSLGQGSSYEQYF.

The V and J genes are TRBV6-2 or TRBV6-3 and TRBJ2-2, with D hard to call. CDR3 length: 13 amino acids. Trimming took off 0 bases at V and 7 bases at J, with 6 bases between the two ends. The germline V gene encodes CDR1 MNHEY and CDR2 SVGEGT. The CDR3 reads CASSYSESGELFF. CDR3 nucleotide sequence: TGTGCCAGCAGTTACTCAGAGAGCGGGGAGCTGTTTTTT.

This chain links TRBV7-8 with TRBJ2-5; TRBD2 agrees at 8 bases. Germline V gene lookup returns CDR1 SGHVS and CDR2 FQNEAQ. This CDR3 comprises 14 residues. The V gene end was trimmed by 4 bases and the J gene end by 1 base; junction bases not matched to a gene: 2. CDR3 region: CASSSLAGQETQYF. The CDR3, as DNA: TGTGCCAGCAGCTCTCTAGCGGGCCAAGAGACCCAGTACTTC.

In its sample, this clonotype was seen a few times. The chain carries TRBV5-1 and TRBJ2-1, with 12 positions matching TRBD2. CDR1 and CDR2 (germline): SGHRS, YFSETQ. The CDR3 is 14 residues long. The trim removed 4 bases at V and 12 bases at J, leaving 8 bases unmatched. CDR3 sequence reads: CASSPTSGGPGQFF. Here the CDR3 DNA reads TGCGCCAGCAGCCCGACTAGCGGGGGTCCTGGGCAGTTCTTC.

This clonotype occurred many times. CDR3 nucleotides: TGTGCCAGCAGCCAAGATCGGGCTAGCAGGAGCATTCAGTACTTC. Translation: CASSQDRASRSIQYF. The rearrangement joins TRBV4-2 to TRBJ2-4; TRBD2 is a possible D gene (5 bases). The CDR3 has 15 amino acids. With 0 bases removed from V and 9 bases from J, the gap between germline ends came to 15 bases. The V gene's germline CDR1 is LGHNA and CDR2 YNFKEQ.

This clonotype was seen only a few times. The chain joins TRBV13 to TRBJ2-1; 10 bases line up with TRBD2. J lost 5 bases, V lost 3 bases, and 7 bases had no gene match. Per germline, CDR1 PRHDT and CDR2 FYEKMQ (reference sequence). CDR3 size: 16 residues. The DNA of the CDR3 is TGTGCCAGCAGCTTTCGGGGACTAGCGAGGGACAATGAGCAGTTCTTC. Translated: CASSFRGLARDNEQFF.

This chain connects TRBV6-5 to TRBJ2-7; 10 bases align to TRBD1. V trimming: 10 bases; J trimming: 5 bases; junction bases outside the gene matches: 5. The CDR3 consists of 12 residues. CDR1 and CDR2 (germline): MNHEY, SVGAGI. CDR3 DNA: TGTGCCATCGGACAGGGGGTTAACGAGCAGTACTTC. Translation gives CAIGQGVNEQYF.

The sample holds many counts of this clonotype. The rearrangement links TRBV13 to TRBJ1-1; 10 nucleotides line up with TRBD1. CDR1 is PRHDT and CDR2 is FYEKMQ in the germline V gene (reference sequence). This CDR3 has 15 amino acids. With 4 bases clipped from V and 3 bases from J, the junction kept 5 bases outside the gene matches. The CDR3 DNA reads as TGTGCCAGCAGCTGGACAGGGGGTTGGGACACTGAAGCTTTCTTT. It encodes CASSWTGGWDTEAFF.

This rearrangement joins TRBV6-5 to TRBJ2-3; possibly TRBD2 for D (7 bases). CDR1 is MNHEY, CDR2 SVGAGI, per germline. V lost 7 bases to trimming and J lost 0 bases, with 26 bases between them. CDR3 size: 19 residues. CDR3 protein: CASTRKQGGDLTSTDTQYF. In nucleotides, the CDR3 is TGTGCCAGCACCAGAAAACAGGGAGGGGACCTTACTAGCACAGATACGCAGTATTTT.

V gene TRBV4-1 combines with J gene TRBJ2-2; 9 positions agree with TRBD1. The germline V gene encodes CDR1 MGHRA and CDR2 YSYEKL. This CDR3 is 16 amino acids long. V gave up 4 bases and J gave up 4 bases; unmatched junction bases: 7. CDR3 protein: CASSPLGQGGTGELFF. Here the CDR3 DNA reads TGCGCCAGCAGCCCTCTGGGACAGGGAGGCACCGGGGAGCTGTTTTTT.

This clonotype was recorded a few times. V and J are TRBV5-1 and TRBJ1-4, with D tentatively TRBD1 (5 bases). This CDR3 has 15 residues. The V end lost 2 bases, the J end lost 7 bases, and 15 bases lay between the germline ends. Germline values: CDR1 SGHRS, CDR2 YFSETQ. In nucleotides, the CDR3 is TGCGCCAGCAGCTTAAAGCAGGGTTGGGCTGAAAAACTGTTTTTT. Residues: CASSLKQGWAEKLFF. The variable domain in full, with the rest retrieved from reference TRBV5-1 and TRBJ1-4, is KAGVTQTPRYLIKTRGQQVTLSCSPISGHRSVSWYQQTPGQGLQFLFEYFSETQRNKGNFPGRFSGRQFSNSRSEMNVSTLELGDSALYLCASSLKQGWAEKLFFGSGTQLSVL.

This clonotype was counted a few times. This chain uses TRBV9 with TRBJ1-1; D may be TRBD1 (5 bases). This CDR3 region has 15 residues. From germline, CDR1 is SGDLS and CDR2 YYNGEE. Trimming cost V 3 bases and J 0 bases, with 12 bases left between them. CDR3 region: CASSASPGLNTEAFF. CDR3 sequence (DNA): TGTGCCAGCAGCGCCTCGCCGGGGCTGAACACTGAAGCTTTCTTT.

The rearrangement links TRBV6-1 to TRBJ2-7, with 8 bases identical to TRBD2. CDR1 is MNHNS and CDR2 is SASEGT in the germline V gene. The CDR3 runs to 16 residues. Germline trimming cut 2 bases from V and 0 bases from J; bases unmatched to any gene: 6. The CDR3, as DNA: TGTGCCAGCAGTGAATTTGTAGCGGGGTCCTCCTACGAGCAGTACTTC. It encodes CASSEFVAGSSYEQYF.

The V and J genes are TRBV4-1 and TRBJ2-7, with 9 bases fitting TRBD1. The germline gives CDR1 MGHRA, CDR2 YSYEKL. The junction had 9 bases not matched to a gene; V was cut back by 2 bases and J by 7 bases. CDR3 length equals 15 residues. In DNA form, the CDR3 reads TGCGCCAGCAGCCAACCGGGACAGGGCCGTTGGGAGCAGTACTTC. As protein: CASSQPGQGRWEQYF.

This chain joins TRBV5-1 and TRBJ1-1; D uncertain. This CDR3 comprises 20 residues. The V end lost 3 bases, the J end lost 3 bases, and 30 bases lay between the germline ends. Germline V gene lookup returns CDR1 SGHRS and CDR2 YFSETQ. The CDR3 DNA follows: TGCGCCAGCAGCTCCTATCCCCCGACAAGGGCAGAATATGCCGACACTGAAGCTTTCTTT. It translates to CASSSYPPTRAEYADTEAFF.

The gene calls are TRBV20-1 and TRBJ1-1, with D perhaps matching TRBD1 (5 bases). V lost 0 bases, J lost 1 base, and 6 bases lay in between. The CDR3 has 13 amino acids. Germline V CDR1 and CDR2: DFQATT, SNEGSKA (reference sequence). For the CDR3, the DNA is TGCAGTGCTAGAGACAGGGAGAACACTGAAGCTTTCTTT. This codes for CSARDRENTEAFF.

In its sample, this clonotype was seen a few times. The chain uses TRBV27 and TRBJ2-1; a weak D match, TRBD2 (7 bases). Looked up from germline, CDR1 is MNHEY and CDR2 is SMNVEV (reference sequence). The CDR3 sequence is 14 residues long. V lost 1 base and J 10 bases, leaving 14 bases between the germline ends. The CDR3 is CASSLFGSGTEQFF. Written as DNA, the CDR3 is TGTGCCAGCAGTTTATTCGGAAGCGGGACAGAGCAGTTCTTC.

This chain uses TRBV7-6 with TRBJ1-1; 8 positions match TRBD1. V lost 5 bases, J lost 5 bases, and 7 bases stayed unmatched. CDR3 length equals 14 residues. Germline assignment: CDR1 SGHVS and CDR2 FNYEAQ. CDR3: CASSPGQGRTEAFF. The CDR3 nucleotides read TGTGCCAGCAGCCCTGGACAGGGACGGACTGAAGCTTTCTTT.

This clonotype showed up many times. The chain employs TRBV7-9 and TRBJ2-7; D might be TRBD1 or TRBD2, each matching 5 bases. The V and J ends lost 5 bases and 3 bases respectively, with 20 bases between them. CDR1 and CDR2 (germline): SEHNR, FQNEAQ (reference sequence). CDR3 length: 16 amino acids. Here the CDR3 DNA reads TGTGCCAGCAGCGGAGAGGTCGACAGTGGGAGCTACGAGCAGTACTTC. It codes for CASSGEVDSGSYEQYF.

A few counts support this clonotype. This chain's CDR3 is CATSQTGEQFF. CDR3 sequence (DNA): TGTGCCACCAGTCAGACGGGTGAGCAGTTCTTC. The chain uses TRBV24-1 and TRBJ2-1; no reliable D call. The germline V gene has CDR1 KGHDR and CDR2 SFDVKD. This CDR3 has 11 residues. Trimming pared 6 bases from V and 9 bases from J, leaving 8 bases between.